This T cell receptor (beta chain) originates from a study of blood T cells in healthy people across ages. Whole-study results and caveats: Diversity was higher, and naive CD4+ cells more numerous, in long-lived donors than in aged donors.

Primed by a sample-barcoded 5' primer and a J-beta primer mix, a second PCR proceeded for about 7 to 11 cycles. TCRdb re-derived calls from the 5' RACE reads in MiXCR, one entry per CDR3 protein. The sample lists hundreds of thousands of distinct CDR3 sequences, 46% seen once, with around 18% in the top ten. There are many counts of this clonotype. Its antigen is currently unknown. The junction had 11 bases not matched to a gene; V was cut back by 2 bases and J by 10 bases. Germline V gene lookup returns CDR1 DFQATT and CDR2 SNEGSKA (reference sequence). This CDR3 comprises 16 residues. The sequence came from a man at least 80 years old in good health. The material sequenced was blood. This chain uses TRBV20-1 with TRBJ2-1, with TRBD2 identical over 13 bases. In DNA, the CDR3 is TGCAGTGCTAGAATAGGACTAGCGGGAGTAAAAGAGGAGCAGTTCTTC. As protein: CSARIGLAGVKEEQFF.